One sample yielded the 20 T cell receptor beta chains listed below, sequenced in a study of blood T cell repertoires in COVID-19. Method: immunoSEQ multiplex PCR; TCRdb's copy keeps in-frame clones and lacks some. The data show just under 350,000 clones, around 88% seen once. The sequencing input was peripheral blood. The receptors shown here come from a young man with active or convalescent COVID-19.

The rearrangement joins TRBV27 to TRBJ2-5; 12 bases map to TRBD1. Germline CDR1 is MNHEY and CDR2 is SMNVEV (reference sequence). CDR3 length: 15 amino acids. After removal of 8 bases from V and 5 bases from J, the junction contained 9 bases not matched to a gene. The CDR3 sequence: CASGTGGYPGETQYF. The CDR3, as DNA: TGTGCCAGCGGGACAGGGGGCTACCCTGGGGAGACCCAGTACTTC.

The CDR3 DNA reads as TGTGCCAGCAGTTACCCTAGCGGGAGGGCCGTCAATGAGCAGTTCTTC. Its translation: CASSYPSGRAVNEQFF. The chain joins TRBV6-5 to TRBJ2-1; 12 nucleotides line up with TRBD2. The V and J ends lost 2 bases and 6 bases, in that order; junction bases with no gene match: 5. CDR1 and CDR2 from the germline V gene are MNHEY and SVGAGI. The length of the CDR3 is 16 residues.

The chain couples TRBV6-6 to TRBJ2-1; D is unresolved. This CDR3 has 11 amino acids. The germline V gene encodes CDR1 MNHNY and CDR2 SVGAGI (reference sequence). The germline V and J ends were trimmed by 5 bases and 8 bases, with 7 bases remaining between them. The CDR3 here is CASSPGYEQFF. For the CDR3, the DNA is TGTGCCAGCAGTCCCGGGTATGAGCAGTTCTTC.

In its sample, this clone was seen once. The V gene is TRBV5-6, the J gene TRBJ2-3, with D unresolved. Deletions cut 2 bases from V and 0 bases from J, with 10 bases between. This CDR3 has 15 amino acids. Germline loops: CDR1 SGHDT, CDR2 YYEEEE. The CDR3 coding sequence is TGTGCCAGCAGCTTCTCCGGAGCTAGCACAGATACGCAGTATTTT. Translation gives CASSFSGASTDTQYF.

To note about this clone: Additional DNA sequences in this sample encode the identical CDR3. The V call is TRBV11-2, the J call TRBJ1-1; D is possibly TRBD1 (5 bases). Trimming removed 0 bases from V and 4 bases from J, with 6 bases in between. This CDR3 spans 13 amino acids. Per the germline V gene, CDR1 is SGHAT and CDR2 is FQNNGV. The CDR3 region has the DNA TGTGCCAGCAGCTTAGAGGGGGGCACTGAAGCTTTCTTT. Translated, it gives CASSLEGGTEAFF.

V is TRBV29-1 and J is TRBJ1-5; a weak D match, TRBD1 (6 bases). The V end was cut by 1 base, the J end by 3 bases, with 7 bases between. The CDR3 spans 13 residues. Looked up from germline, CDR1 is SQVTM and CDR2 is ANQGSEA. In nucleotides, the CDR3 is TGCAGCGTTGAAGCAGGGGCCAATCAGCCCCAGCATTTT. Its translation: CSVEAGANQPQHF.

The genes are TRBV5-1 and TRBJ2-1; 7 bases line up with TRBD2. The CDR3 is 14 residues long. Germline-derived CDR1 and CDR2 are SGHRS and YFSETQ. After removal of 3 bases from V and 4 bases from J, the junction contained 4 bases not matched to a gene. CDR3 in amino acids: CASSSTSPYNEQFF. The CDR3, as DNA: TGCGCCAGCAGCTCGACTAGCCCATACAATGAGCAGTTCTTC.

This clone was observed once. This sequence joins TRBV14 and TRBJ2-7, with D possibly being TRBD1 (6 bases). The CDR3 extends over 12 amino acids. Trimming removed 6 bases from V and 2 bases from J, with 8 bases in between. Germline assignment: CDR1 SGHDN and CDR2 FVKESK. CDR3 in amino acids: CASRQGTYEQYF. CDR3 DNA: TGTGCCAGCAGACAGGGAACCTACGAGCAGTACTTC. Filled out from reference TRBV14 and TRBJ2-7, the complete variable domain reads EAGVTQFPSHSVIEKGQTVTLRCDPISGHDNLYWYRRVMGKEIKFLLHFVKESKQDESGMPNNRFLAERTGGTYSTLKVQPAELEDSGVYFCASRQGTYEQYFGPGTRLTVT.

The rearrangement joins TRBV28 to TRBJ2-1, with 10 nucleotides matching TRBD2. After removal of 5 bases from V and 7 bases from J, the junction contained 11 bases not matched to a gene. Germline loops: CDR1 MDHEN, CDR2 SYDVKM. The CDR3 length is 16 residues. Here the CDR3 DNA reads TGTGCCAGCAGTCACCAAGCAGCGGGAGGGCCAAATGAGCAGTTCTTC. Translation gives CASSHQAAGGPNEQFF.

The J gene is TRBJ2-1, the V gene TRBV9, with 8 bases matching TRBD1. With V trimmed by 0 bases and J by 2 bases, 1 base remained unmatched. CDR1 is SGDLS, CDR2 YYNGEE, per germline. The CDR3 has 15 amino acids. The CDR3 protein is CASSVEGQAYNEQFF. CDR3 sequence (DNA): TGTGCCAGCAGCGTAGAGGGACAGGCCTACAATGAGCAGTTCTTC.

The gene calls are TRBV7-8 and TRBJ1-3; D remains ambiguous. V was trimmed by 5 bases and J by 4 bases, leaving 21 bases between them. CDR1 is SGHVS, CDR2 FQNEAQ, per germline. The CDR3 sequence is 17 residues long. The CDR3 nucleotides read TGTGCCAGCAGCCCAGCGCGGGCCAGCAGGACGGGAAACACCATATATTTT. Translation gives CASSPARASRTGNTIYF.

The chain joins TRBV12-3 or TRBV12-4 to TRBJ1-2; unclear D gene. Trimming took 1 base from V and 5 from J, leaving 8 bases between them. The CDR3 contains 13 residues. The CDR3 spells CASSLEGVYGYTF. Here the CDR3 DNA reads TGTGCCAGCAGTTTAGAGGGAGTATATGGCTACACCTTC.

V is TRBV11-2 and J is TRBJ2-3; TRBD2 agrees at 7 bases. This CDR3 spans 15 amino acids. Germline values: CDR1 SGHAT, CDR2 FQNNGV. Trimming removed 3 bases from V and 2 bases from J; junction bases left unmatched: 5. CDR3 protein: CASSFSGTITDTQYF. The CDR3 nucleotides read TGTGCCAGCAGCTTCTCCGGGACTATCACAGATACGCAGTATTTT.

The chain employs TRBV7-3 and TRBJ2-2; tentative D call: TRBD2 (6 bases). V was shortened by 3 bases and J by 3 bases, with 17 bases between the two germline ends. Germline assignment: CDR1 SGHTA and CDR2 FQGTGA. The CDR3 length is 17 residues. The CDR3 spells CASSFPRSGADTGELFF. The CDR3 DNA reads TGTGCCAGCAGCTTCCCCAGGTCGGGAGCCGACACCGGGGAGCTGTTTTTT.

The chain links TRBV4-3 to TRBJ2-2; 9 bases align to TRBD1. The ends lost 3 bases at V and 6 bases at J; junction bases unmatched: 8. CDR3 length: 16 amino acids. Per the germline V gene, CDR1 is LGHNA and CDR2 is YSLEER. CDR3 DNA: TGCGCCAGCAGCCAGGGAACAGGGGGCTGGGCCGGGGAGCTGTTTTTT. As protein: CASSQGTGGWAGELFF.

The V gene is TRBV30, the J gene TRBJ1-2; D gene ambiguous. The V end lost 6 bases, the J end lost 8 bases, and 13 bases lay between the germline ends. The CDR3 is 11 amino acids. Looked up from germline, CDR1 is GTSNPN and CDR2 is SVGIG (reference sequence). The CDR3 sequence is CACRFMQGYTF. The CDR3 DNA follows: TGTGCCTGTCGATTTATGCAGGGCTACACCTTC.

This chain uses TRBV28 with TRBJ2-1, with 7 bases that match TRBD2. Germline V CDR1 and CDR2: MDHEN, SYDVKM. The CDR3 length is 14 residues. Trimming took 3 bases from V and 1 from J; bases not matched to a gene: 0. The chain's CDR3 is CASSLRGSYNEQFF. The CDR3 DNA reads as TGTGCCAGCAGTTTGCGGGGGTCCTACAATGAGCAGTTCTTC.

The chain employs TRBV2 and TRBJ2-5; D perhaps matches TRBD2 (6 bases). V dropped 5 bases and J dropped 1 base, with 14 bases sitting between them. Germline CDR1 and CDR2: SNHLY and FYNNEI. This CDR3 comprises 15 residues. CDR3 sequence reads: CASSNQRASQETQYF. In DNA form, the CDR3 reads TGTGCCAGCAGTAATCAGCGGGCCAGCCAAGAGACCCAGTACTTC.

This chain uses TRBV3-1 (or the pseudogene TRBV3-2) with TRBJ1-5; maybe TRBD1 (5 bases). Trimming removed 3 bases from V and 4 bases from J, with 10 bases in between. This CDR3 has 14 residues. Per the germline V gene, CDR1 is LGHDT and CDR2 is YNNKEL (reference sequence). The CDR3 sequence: CASSHSDRNQPQHF. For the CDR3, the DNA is TGTGCCAGCAGCCACTCAGACAGAAATCAGCCCCAGCATTTT.

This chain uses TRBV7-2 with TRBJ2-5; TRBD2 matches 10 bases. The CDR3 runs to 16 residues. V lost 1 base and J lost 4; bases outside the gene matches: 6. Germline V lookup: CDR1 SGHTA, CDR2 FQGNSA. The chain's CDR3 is CASSLGSSGRGETQYF. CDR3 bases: TGTGCCAGCAGCTTAGGATCAAGCGGGAGGGGAGAGACCCAGTACTTC.